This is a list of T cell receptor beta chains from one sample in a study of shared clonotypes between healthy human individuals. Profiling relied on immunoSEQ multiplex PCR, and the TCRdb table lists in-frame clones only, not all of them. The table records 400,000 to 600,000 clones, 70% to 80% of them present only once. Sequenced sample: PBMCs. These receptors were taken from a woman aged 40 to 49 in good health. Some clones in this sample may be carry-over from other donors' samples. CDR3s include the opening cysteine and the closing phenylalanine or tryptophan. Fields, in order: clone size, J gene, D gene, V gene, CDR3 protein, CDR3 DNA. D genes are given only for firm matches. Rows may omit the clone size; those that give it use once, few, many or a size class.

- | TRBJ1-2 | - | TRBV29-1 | CSVQEGAYGYTF | TGCAGCGTTCAGGAGGGCGCATATGGCTACACCTTC
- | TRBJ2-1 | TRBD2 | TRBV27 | CASSSGGGRIDNEQFF | TGTGCCAGCAGTTCCGGGGGCGGGAGGATCGACAATGAGCAGTTCTTC
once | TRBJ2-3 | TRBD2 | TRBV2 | CASRVGTSGPTDTQYF | TGTGCCAGCAGGGTCGGGACTAGCGGACCCACAGATACGCAGTATTTT
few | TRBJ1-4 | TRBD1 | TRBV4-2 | CASSQPSQGVANEKLFF | TGTGCCAGCAGCCAACCAAGCCAGGGGGTGGCTAATGAAAAACTGTTTTTT
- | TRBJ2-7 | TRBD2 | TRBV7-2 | CASSLVAGGPYEQYF | TGTGCCAGCAGCCTCGTGGCGGGAGGACCTTACGAGCAGTACTTC
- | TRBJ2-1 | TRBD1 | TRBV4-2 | CASSREDRESYNEQFF | TGTGCCAGCAGCCGAGAGGACAGGGAATCCTACAATGAGCAGTTCTTC
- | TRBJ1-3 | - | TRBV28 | CASSLRQALGTIYF | TGTGCCAGCAGTCTTCGACAGGCCCTGGGCACCATATATTTT
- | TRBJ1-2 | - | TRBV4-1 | CASSQVSRADYGYTF | TGCGCCAGCAGCCAAGTATCCCGGGCGGACTATGGCTACACCTTC
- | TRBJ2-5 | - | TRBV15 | CATSRQNQGRETQYF | TGTGCCACCAGCAGACAGAATCAGGGGAGAGAGACCCAGTACTTC
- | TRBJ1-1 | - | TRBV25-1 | CASSPGPRNTEAFF | TGTGCCAGCAGCCCAGGACCCAGGAACACTGAAGCTTTCTTT
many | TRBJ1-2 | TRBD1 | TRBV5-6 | CASSLGFDRGPNYGYTF | TGTGCCAGCAGCTTGGGATTCGACAGGGGGCCTAACTATGGCTACACCTTC
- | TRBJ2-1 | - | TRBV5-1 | CASSPPGLSEQFF | TGCGCCAGCAGCCCCCCGGGACTCTCTGAGCAGTTCTTC
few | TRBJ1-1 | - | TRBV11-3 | CASSLSGENTEAFF | TGTGCCAGCAGCTTATCTGGAGAGAACACTGAAGCTTTCTTT
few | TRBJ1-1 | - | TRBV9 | CASSVDGNTEAFF | TGTGCCAGCAGCGTAGACGGGAACACTGAAGCTTTCTTT
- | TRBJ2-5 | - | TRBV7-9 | CASSQEGGGETQYF | TGTGCCAGCAGCCAGGAGGGGGGAGGAGAGACCCAGTACTTC
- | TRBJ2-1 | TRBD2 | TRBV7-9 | CASSPSRGGRKQNEQFF | TGTGCCAGCAGCCCGTCCCGGGGGGGGAGAAAACAAAATGAGCAGTTCTTC
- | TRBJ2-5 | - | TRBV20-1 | CSAPSLETQYF | TGCAGTGCCCCTTCCCTCGAGACCCAGTACTTC